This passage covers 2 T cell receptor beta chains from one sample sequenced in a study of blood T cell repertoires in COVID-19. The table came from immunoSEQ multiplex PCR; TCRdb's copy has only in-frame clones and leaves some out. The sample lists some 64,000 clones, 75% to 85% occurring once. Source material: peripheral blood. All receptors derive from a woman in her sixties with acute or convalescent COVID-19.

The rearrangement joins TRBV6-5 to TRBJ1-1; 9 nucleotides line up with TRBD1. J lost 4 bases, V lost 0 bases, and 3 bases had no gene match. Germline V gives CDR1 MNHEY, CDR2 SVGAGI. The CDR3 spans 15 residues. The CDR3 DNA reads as TGTGCCAGCAGTTACTCGACAGGGGGGACCACTGAAGCTTTCTTT. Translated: CASSYSTGGTTEAFF.

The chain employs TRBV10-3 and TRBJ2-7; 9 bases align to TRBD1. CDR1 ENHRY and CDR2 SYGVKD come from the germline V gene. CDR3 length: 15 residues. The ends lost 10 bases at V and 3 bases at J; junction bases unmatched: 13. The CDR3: CATLPRDRAIYEQYF. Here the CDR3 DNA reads TGTGCCACCTTACCCCGGGACAGGGCAATCTACGAGCAGTACTTC.